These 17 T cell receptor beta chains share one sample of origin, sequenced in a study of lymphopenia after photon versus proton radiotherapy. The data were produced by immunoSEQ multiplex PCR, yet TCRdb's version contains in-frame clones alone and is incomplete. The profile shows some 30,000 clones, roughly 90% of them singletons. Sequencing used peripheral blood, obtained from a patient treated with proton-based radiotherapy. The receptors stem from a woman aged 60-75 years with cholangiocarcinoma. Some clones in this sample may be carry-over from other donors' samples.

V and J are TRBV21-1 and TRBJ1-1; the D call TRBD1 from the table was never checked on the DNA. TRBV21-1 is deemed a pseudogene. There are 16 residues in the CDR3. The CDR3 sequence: CASSRRTGALNTEAFF. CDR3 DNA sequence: TGTGCCAGCAGCAGACGGACAGGAGCCCTGAACACTGAAGCTTTCTTT.

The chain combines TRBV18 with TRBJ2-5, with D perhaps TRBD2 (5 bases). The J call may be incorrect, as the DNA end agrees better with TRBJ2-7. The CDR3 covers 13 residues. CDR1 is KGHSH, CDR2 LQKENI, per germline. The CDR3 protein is CASSPTGTYEQYF. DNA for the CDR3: TGTGCCAGCTCACCAACGGGGACCTACGAGCAGTACTTC.

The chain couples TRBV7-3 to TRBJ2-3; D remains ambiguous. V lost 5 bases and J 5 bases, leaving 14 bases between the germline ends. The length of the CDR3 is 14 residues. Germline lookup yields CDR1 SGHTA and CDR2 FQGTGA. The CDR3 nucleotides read TGTGCCAGCAGCCCCCGACACCTTGGAGATACGCAGTATTTT. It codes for CASSPRHLGDTQYF.

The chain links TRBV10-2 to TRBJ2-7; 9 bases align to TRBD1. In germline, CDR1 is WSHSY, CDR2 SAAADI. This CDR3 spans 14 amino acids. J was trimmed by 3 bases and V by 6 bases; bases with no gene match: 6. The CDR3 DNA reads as TGCGCCAGCAGCTCACAGGGGGCTGACTACGAGCAGTACTTC. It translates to CASSSQGADYEQYF.

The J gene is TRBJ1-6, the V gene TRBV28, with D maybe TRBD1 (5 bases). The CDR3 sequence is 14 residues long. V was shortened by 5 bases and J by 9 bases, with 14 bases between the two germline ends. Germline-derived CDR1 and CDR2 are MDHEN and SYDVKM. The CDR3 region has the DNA TGTGCCAGCAGTCCCGCAGGGTGGGGTTCACCCCTCCACTTT. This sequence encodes CASSPAGWGSPLHF.

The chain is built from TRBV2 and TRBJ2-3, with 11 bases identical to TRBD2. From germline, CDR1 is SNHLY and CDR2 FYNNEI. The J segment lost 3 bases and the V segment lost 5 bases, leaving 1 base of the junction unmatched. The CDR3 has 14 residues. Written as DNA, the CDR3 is TGTGCCAGCAGTACTAGCGGGAGTACAGATACGCAGTATTTT. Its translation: CASSTSGSTDTQYF.

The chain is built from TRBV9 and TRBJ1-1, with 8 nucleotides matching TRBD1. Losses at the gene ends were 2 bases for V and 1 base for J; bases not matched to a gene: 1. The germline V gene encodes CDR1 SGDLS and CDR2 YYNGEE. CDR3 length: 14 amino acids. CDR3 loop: CASSVGTGNTEAFF. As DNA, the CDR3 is TGTGCCAGCAGCGTCGGGACAGGGAACACTGAAGCTTTCTTT.

CDR3 bases: TGTGCCAGCAGGGCCGGACAAAACACCGGGGAGCTGTTTTTT. As protein: CASRAGQNTGELFF. The chain employs TRBV2 and TRBJ2-2, with D maybe TRBD1 (5 bases). This CDR3 spans 14 amino acids. Germline V lookup: CDR1 SNHLY, CDR2 FYNNEI. The V gene lost 6 bases and the J gene lost 2 bases, with 10 bases spanning the gap. The variable domain in full, completed from reference TRBV2 and TRBJ2-2, reads EPEVTQTPSHQVTQMGQEVILRCVPISNHLYFYWYRQILGQKVEFLVSFYNNEISEKSEIFDDQFSVERPDGSNFTLKIRSTKLEDSAMYFCASRAGQNTGELFFGEGSRLTVL.

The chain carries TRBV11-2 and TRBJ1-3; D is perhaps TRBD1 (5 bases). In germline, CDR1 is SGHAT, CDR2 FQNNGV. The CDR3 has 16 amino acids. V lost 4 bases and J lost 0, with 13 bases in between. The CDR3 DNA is TGTGCCAGCAGCTCCATGGGGGGTATCTCTGGAAACACCATATATTTT. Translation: CASSSMGGISGNTIYF. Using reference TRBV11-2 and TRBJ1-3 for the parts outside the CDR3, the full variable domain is EAGVAQSPRYKIIEKRQSVAFWCNPISGHATLYWYQQILGQGPKLLIQFQNNGVVDDSQLPKDRFSAERLKGVDSTLKIQPAKLEDSAVYLCASSSMGGISGNTIYFGEGSWLTVV.

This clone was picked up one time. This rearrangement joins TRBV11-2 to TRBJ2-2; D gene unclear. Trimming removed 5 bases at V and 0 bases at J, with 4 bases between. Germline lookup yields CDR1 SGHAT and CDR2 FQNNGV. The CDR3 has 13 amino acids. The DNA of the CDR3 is TGTGCCAGCAGCACAACGAACACCGGGGAGCTGTTTTTT. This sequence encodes CASSTTNTGELFF.

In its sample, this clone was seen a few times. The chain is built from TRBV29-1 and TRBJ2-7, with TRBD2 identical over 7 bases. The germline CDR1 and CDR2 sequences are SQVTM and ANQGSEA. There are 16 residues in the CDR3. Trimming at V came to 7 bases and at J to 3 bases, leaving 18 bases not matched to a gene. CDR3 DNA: TGCAGCGCCTCGGGAGGAGAGGCAAAGGGAGTCTACGAGCAGTACTTC. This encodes CSASGGEAKGVYEQYF.

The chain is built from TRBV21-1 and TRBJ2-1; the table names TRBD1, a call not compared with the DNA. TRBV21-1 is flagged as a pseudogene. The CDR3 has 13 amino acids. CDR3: CASSTDRFDEQFF. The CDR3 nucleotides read TGTGCCAGCAGCACCGACAGGTTCGATGAGCAGTTCTTC.

The CDR3 coding sequence is TGTGCCAGCACCACAGGGGTGACAGATACGCAGTATTTT. It translates to CASTTGVTDTQYF. The chain has TRBV11-2 and TRBJ2-3; 7 bases align to TRBD1. CDR1 and CDR2 from the germline V gene are SGHAT and FQNNGV. This CDR3 is built from 13 residues. V lost 7 bases, J lost 3 bases, and 4 bases stayed unmatched.

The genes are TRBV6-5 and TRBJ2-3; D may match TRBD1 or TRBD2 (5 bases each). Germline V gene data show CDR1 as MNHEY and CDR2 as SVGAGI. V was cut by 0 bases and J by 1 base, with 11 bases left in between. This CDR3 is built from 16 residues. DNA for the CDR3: TGTGCCAGCAGTTACTCGGGGGTAGTCCGCACAGATACGCAGTATTTT. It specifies CASSYSGVVRTDTQYF.

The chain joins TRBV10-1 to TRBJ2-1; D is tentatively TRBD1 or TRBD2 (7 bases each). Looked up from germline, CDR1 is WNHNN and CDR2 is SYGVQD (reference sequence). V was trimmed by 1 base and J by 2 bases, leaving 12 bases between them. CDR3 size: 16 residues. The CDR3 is CASSEFGGTAYNEQFF. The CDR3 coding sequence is TGCGCCAGCAGTGAGTTCGGGGGGACAGCCTACAATGAGCAGTTCTTC.

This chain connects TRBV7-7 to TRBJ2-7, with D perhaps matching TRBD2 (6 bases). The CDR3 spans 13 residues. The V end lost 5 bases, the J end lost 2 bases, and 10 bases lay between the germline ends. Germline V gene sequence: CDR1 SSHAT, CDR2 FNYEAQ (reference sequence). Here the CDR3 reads CASSPPGAYEQYF. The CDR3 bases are TGTGCCAGCAGCCCCCCGGGGGCCTACGAGCAGTACTTC.

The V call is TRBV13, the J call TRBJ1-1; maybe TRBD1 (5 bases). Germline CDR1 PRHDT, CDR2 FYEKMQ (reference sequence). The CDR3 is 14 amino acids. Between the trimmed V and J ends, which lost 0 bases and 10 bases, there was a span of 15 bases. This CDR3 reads CASSLGHIERGAFF. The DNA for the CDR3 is TGTGCCAGCAGCTTAGGTCACATCGAAAGGGGAGCTTTCTTT.